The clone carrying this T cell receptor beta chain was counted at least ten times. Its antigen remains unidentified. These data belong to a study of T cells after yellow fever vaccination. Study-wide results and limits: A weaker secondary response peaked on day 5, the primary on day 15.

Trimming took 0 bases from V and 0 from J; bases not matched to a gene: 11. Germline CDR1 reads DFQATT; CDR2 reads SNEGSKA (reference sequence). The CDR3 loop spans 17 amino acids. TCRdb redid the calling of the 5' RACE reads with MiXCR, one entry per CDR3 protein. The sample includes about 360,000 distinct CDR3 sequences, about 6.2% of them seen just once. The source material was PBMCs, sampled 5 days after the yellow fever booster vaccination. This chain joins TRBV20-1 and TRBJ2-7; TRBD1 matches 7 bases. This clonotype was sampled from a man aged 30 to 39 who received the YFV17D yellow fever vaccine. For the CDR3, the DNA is TGCAGTGCTAGAGATCCCCTTGGCAGGGGGAGCTCCTACGAGCAGTACTTC. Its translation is CSARDPLGRGSSYEQYF.